This T cell receptor (beta chain) comes out of a study of blood T cell repertoires in COVID-19. Study overall: The samples span acute and convalescent COVID-19 from the United States, Italy and Spain. Nucleic acid was either cDNA or gDNA, and it came from T cells, B-cell-depleted T cells, or PBMCs.

How the authors handled the data: Quantification of nucleated cells was approximated via reference gene primer amplification. Clones were sequenced by immunoSEQ multiplex PCR, and TCRdb holds only the in-frame ones, with some missing. V and J calls and clone size are those listed in that table; D and trimming were worked out from the DNA. The sample has about 240,000 clones; almost 85% are singletons. Trimming took 3 bases from V and 1 from J; bases not matched to a gene: 4. Germline V gene sequence: CDR1 MNHEY, CDR2 SMNVEV (reference sequence). The CDR3 has 15 amino acids. The sequencing input was peripheral blood. The clonotype comes from a man over 45 with COVID-19, enrolled during active disease. This chain uses TRBV27 with TRBJ1-2; 8 nucleotides line up with TRBD1. CDR3 loop: CASSLAGGVNYGYTF. The CDR3 coding sequence is TGTGCCAGCAGTTTGGCAGGGGGCGTTAACTATGGCTACACCTTC.